This T cell receptor (beta chain) comes out of a study of cytomegalovirus exposure and HLA in healthy donors. This clone was counted a few times. PCR primers comprised 60 Vbeta and 13 Jbeta primers. Measured with immunoSEQ multiplex PCR; TCRdb has only the in-frame clones, and not every one. The sample has more than 100,000 clones, about 75% seen once. Trimming shortened V by 7 bases and J by 3 bases, and 16 bases separated the two germline ends. Germline V CDR1 and CDR2: SNHLY, FYNNEI. This CDR3 is built from 14 residues. The chain carries TRBV2 and TRBJ2-7, with D possibly being TRBD1 (7 bases). The TCR sequence derives from a man aged 55 to 70 in good health and CMV-seropositive. Material for sequencing was PBMCs. The DNA of the CDR3 is TGTGCCAGCAATGGACAGGCGGGGAGCTACGAGCAGTACTTC. Its translation: CASNGQAGSYEQYF.